This T cell receptor beta chain was found in a study of graft-versus-host responses after intestinal transplantation. Background on the study: Anti-thymocyte globulin served as induction for all recipients, who then took tacrolimus and steroids for about three years.

This CDR3 spans 15 amino acids. Per the germline V gene, CDR1 is SEHNR and CDR2 is FQNEAQ (reference sequence). V was clipped by 5 bases and J by 9 bases, with 17 bases between them. Only one count was recorded for this clone. Clones were sequenced by immunoSEQ multiplex PCR, and TCRdb holds only the in-frame ones, with some missing. The sample contains about 9,800 clones, approximately 89% of which appear only once. The receptor was derived from a human patient who received an intestinal transplant, so some T cells may come from the graft donor. The source material was PBMCs, sampled 43 to 45 days after intestinal transplant. This chain uses TRBV7-9 with TRBJ1-6; D call uncertain. The CDR3 loop reads CASSPPSGPTSPLHF. The CDR3 DNA follows: TGTGCCAGCAGCCCCCCCTCCGGCCCAACTTCACCCCTCCACTTT.